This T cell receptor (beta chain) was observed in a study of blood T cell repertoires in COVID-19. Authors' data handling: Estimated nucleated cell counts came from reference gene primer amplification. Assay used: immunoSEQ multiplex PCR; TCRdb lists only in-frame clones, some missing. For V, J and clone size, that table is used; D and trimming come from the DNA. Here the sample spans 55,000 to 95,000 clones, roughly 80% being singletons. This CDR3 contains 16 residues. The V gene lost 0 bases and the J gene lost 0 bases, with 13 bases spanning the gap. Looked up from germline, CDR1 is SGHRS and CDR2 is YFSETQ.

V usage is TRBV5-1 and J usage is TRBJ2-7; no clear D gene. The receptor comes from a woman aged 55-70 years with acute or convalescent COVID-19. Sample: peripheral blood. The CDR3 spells CASSLGSAGASYEQYF. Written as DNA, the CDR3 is TGCGCCAGCAGCTTGGGTTCGGCAGGCGCCTCCTACGAGCAGTACTTC.